The 27 T cell receptor beta chains reported below all come from one sample, sequenced in a study of OX40 agonist ivuxolimab in advanced cancers. Sequencing was performed with immunoSEQ multiplex PCR; in TCRdb, only in-frame clones are kept and a portion is missing. The data show about 93,000 clones, 85% to 95% seen once. The sample was CD4+ or CD8+ T cells sorted from blood, taken in a trial of the OX40 agonist ivuxolimab. These receptor sequences come from an adult with an advanced solid tumor such as melanoma, head and neck, liver or kidney cancer.

The rearrangement uses TRBV27 and TRBJ1-1, with 11 nucleotides matching TRBD1. The length of the CDR3 is 14 residues. Trimming removed 5 bases from V and 5 bases from J; junction bases left unmatched: 4. The germline V gene encodes CDR1 MNHEY and CDR2 SMNVEV (reference sequence). This CDR3 is CASSLGQGATEAFF. The CDR3 DNA is TGTGCCAGCAGTCTAGGACAGGGGGCAACTGAAGCTTTCTTT.

The J gene is TRBJ2-6, the V gene TRBV27; a weak D match, TRBD2 (5 bases). Germline CDR1 is MNHEY and CDR2 is SMNVEV (reference sequence). CDR3 length equals 16 residues. The V end was cut by 6 bases, the J end by 4 bases, with 16 bases between. The chain's CDR3 is CASSPHPAGGANVLTF. CDR3 nucleotides: TGTGCCAGCAGCCCCCACCCGGCGGGCGGGGCCAACGTCCTGACTTTC.

The J gene is TRBJ2-5, the V gene TRBV9, with D possibly being TRBD2 (6 bases). The CDR3 consists of 15 residues. The germline V gene has CDR1 SGDLS and CDR2 YYNGEE. Trimming stripped 4 bases from V and 3 bases from J, with 16 bases between. The CDR3 nucleotides read TGTGCCAGCAGCATCCACCCTAGCGCCGAAGAGACCCAGTACTTC. Amino acids: CASSIHPSAEETQYF.

The rearrangement joins TRBV28 to TRBJ2-7, with 10 bases identical to TRBD1. The junction had 6 bases not matched to a gene; V was cut back by 3 bases and J by 4 bases. The germline CDR1 and CDR2 sequences are MDHEN and SYDVKM. The CDR3 is 15 amino acids. The CDR3, as DNA: TGTGCCAGCAGTTTTCTCGACAGGGGGCAGTACGAGCAGTACTTC. Its protein is CASSFLDRGQYEQYF.

The table lists this clone with a count of one. The chain uses TRBV5-1 and TRBJ2-5; 9 nucleotides line up with TRBD1. Germline assignment: CDR1 SGHRS and CDR2 YFSETQ. V dropped 3 bases and J dropped 3; count of bases not matched to a gene: 6. The CDR3 has 15 amino acids. Here the CDR3 DNA reads TGCGCCAGCAGCTCGGGACAGGGTAGGAAAGAGACCCAGTACTTC. Residues: CASSSGQGRKETQYF.

This clone has just one count. The chain employs TRBV6-5 and TRBJ2-1; no reliable D call. Trimming removed 6 bases at V and 0 bases at J, with 6 bases between. The CDR3 has 13 residues. Germline V gene sequence: CDR1 MNHEY, CDR2 SVGAGI. The CDR3 region has the DNA TGTGCCAGCAGCAGGAGCTCCTACAATGAGCAGTTCTTC. Its protein product is CASSRSSYNEQFF.

This clone has at least ten counts. The chain couples TRBV27 to TRBJ1-2; D remains unclear. The CDR3 sequence is 14 residues long. With 5 bases removed from V and 4 bases from J, the gap between germline ends came to 14 bases. The germline gives CDR1 MNHEY, CDR2 SMNVEV (reference sequence). CDR3 DNA sequence: TGTGCCAGCAGTCCCAAGGCAGGAGGCTATGGCTACACCTTC. Protein: CASSPKAGGYGYTF.

This clone was detected once. The rearrangement joins TRBV2 to TRBJ1-1; possibly TRBD1 for D (6 bases). Trimming removed 7 bases at V and 7 bases at J, with 7 bases between. The CDR3 spans 10 residues. CDR1 and CDR2 (germline): SNHLY, FYNNEI. CDR3 sequence reads: CASIQGEAFF. The CDR3 DNA reads TGTGCCAGCATACAGGGTGAAGCTTTCTTT.

V is TRBV6-1 and J is TRBJ2-7; tentative D call: TRBD2 (5 bases). Germline CDR1 is MNHNS and CDR2 is SASEGT. This CDR3 comprises 13 residues. The V and J ends lost 6 bases and 0 bases respectively, with 9 bases between them. CDR3 sequence (DNA): TGTGCCAGCAGCGAGGGTCCCTCCTACGAGCAGTACTTC. It specifies CASSEGPSYEQYF.

The chain uses TRBV19 and TRBJ1-2; TRBD1 is a possible D gene (6 bases). The germline CDR1 and CDR2 sequences are LNHDA and SQIVND (reference sequence). The CDR3 has 14 residues. The V gene lost 1 base and the J gene lost 3 bases, with 9 bases spanning the gap. The CDR3 bases are TGTGCCAGTAGTATAGGACCAGGGGACTATGGCTACACCTTC. This gives the protein CASSIGPGDYGYTF.

This rearrangement joins TRBV4-3 to TRBJ1-4; D is undetermined. The CDR3 has 15 amino acids. Per the germline V gene, CDR1 is LGHNA and CDR2 is YSLEER. V was pared by 0 bases and J by 7 bases, with 12 bases between. CDR3 nucleotides: TGCGCCAGCAGCCAAGACAAAGTCGGTGGTGAAAAACTGTTTTTT. Translating gives CASSQDKVGGEKLFF.

The chain couples TRBV14 to TRBJ1-4; weak D call: TRBD1 (6 bases). CDR1 is SGHDN, CDR2 FVKESK, per germline. The V end lost 2 bases, the J end lost 3 bases, and 7 bases lay between the germline ends. The CDR3 is 14 residues long. CDR3 region: CASSQWGPNEKLFF. For the CDR3, the DNA is TGTGCCAGCAGCCAATGGGGGCCTAATGAAAAACTGTTTTTT.

The chain links TRBV6-6 to TRBJ1-1; D not certain. Germline V lookup: CDR1 MNHNY, CDR2 SVGAGI (reference sequence). CDR3 length: 12 residues. Deletions cut 10 bases from V and 1 base from J, with 10 bases between. For the CDR3, the DNA is TGTGCCAACGGATACGGGAACACTGAAGCTTTCTTT. This codes for CANGYGNTEAFF.

This rearrangement joins TRBV19 to TRBJ2-1; D not resolved. CDR1 and CDR2 from the germline V gene are LNHDA and SQIVND (reference sequence). Trimming took off 3 bases at V and 4 bases at J, with 25 bases between the two ends. The CDR3 is 19 amino acids. CDR3 sequence reads: CASSISSYPPRPSYNEQFF. CDR3 bases: TGTGCCAGTAGTATTAGTTCCTACCCGCCGCGTCCATCTTACAATGAGCAGTTCTTC.

The rearrangement uses TRBV5-1 and TRBJ1-1, with unresolved D. The CDR3 is made up of 13 amino acids. Germline CDR1 and CDR2: SGHRS and YFSETQ. The V and J ends lost 0 bases and 3 bases respectively, with 6 bases between them. CDR3 amino acids: CASSLGVDTEAFF. As DNA, the CDR3 is TGCGCCAGCAGCTTGGGGGTAGACACTGAAGCTTTCTTT.

The chain is built from TRBV5-7 and TRBJ1-4, with 7 positions matching TRBD1. TRBV5-7 is designated an ORF whose function remains uncertain. The trim removed 4 bases at V and 2 bases at J, leaving 5 bases unmatched. The CDR3 totals 15 residues. DNA for the CDR3: TGTGCCAGCAGCCCACCGGGACAGACTAATGAAAAACTGTTTTTT. Translated, it gives CASSPPGQTNEKLFF.

The V gene is TRBV27, the J gene TRBJ2-5; D unresolved. Germline V gene lookup returns CDR1 MNHEY and CDR2 SMNVEV (reference sequence). This CDR3 contains 12 residues. The V and J ends lost 3 bases and 4 bases respectively, with 6 bases between them. CDR3 amino acids: CASSLSGETQYF. In DNA, the CDR3 is TGTGCCAGCAGTTTGTCCGGAGAGACCCAGTACTTC.

As concerns this clone: This same CDR3 is encoded by further DNA sequences in the sample. V and J are TRBV27 and TRBJ1-1; no firm D call. Germline loops: CDR1 MNHEY, CDR2 SMNVEV (reference sequence). The CDR3 totals 13 residues. Trimming removed 0 bases at V and 1 base at J, with 3 bases between. The CDR3 DNA sequence: TGTGCCAGCAGTTTATCCGCGAACACTGAAGCTTTCTTT. This encodes CASSLSANTEAFF.

The chain employs TRBV19 and TRBJ1-4; 8 nucleotides align to TRBD1. In germline, CDR1 is LNHDA, CDR2 SQIVND (reference sequence). V lost 5 bases to trimming and J lost 5 bases; unmatched junction nucleotides: 7. This CDR3 region has 15 residues. CDR3 sequence (DNA): TGTGCCAGTAGTCCGGGGACAGGTTTGAATGAAAAACTGTTTTTT. Encoded protein: CASSPGTGLNEKLFF.

This rearrangement joins TRBV5-5 to TRBJ1-4; no clear D. The CDR3 spans 14 residues. CDR1 and CDR2 from the germline V gene are SGHKS and YYEKEE (reference sequence). V lost 1 base to trimming and J lost 4 bases, with 8 bases between them. CDR3 in amino acids: CASSLFAGNEKLFF. CDR3 nucleotides: TGTGCCAGCAGCTTGTTCGCGGGTAATGAAAAACTGTTTTTT. The variable domain in full, with the rest retrieved from reference TRBV5-5 and TRBJ1-4, is DAGVTQSPTHLIKTRGQQVTLRCSPISGHKSVSWYQQVLGQGPQFIFQYYEKEERGRGNFPDRFSARQFPNYSSELNVNALLLGDSALYLCASSLFAGNEKLFFGSGTQLSVL.

The rearrangement uses TRBV29-1 and TRBJ1-2; TRBD1 matches at 8 bases. CDR1 is SQVTM, CDR2 ANQGSEA, per germline. CDR3 size: 14 residues. Trimming removed 0 bases from V and 6 bases from J; junction bases left unmatched: 6. CDR3 amino acids: CSVEDSGQGNGYTF. The CDR3 region has the DNA TGCAGCGTTGAAGATAGCGGACAGGGAAATGGCTACACCTTC. Looking up the rest from reference TRBV29-1 and TRBJ1-2 gives the full variable domain: SAVISQKPSRDICQRGTSLTIQCQVDSQVTMMFWYRQQPGQSLTLIATANQGSEATYESGFVIDKFPISRPNLTFSTLTVSNMSPEDSSIYLCSVEDSGQGNGYTFGSGTRLTVV.

This chain uses TRBV6-1 with TRBJ2-2, with TRBD2 identical over 12 bases. V lost 6 bases and J lost 4; bases outside the gene matches: 3. Germline CDR1 reads MNHNS; CDR2 reads SASEGT. This CDR3 has 15 amino acids. The CDR3 here is CASSLAGGFTGELFF. In DNA, the CDR3 is TGTGCCAGCAGCCTAGCGGGAGGGTTCACCGGGGAGCTGTTTTTT.

This sequence joins TRBV5-5 and TRBJ2-5, with a tentative D call TRBD1 (6 bases). The germline V gene encodes CDR1 SGHKS and CDR2 YYEKEE (reference sequence). There are 16 residues in the CDR3. V gave up 0 bases and J gave up 4 bases, with 16 bases separating them. The chain's CDR3 is CASSLGQVRNGETQYF. The CDR3 DNA reads TGTGCCAGCAGCTTGGGACAGGTCCGGAATGGAGAGACCCAGTACTTC.

The chain combines TRBV6-1 with TRBJ1-5, with D tentatively TRBD1 (5 bases). The germline V gene has CDR1 MNHNS and CDR2 SASEGT. Trimming took off 0 bases at V and 0 bases at J, with 15 bases between the two ends. There are 18 residues in the CDR3. CDR3 amino acids: CASSEASGRGNSNQPQHF. The DNA of the CDR3 is TGTGCCAGCAGTGAAGCTTCTGGGAGGGGAAATAGCAATCAGCCCCAGCATTTT.

The chain uses TRBV13 and TRBJ1-6; the D is unclear. In germline, CDR1 is PRHDT, CDR2 FYEKMQ (reference sequence). Trimming pared 4 bases from V and 0 bases from J, leaving 13 bases between. The CDR3 has 17 amino acids. CDR3 loop: CASSSRGGSSYNSPLHF. CDR3 bases: TGTGCCAGCAGCTCCCGTGGAGGGAGCTCCTATAATTCACCCCTCCACTTT.

This clone has just one count. The J gene is TRBJ1-2, the V gene TRBV30, with D possibly being TRBD1 (6 bases). The CDR3 totals 13 residues. The V gene lost 3 bases and the J gene lost 6 bases, with 14 bases spanning the gap. Germline V gives CDR1 GTSNPN, CDR2 SVGIG (reference sequence). The CDR3 loop is CAWSQTGLHGYTF. The DNA for the CDR3 is TGTGCCTGGAGCCAGACAGGCTTACATGGCTACACCTTC.

This chain connects TRBV7-8 to TRBJ2-1; 10 positions match TRBD2. Germline V gene lookup returns CDR1 SGHVS and CDR2 FQNEAQ. The CDR3 has 19 residues. V trimming: 2 bases; J trimming: 0 bases; junction bases outside the gene matches: 10. DNA for the CDR3: TGTGCCAGCAGCTTATTTCGGTCTAGCGGGAGTGGCTCCTACAATGAGCAGTTCTTC. Amino acid sequence: CASSLFRSSGSGSYNEQFF.